The clone carrying this T cell receptor beta chain was detected ten times or more. Its antigen is unknown. The authors took one heparinised blood draw, averaging about 110 mL, from each donor. Purity exceeding 95% was reached by all sorted populations. The data belong to a study of beta chain features in type 1 diabetes. At the level of the study: Across all samples, approximately 99 million sorted cells were examined.

cDNA synthesis used the whole RNA isolate, giving expressed TCRB sequences. Sequencing used immunoSEQ multiplex PCR; TCRdb keeps in-frame clones, though not all of them. Of some 190,000 clones in the sample, 6.5% to 9.5% are singletons; the top ten hold approximately 0.85%. Study results and limitations: Fewer insertions but more deletions were seen at VDJ junctions in type 1 diabetes patients. When Type 1 diabetes patients were examined, their TCRB CDR3s proved moderately but significantly shorter in all four CD4+ subsets.

The clonotype was recovered from a woman in her thirties or forties with type 1 diabetes. The sequencing input was central memory CD4+ T cells from blood.

CDR3: CASSQSRGYGYTF. CDR3 nucleotides: TGCGCCAGCAGTCAATCGCGAGGGTATGGCTACACCTTC. The J gene is TRBJ1-2, the V gene TRBV23-1; D uncertain. TRBV23-1 is designated an ORF whose function remains uncertain. V was clipped by 0 bases and J by 5 bases, with 7 bases between them. The CDR3 covers 13 residues.